These 23 T cell receptor beta chains were sequenced from one sample in a study of T cell changes during pregnancy in multiple sclerosis. Clones were read by immunoSEQ multiplex PCR, and TCRdb kept only the in-frame ones, dropping some. The data show 70,000 to 90,000 clones, 90% to 95% seen once. The sample consisted of peripheral blood, taken in the second trimester of pregnancy. These receptors originate from a female donor in good health, enrolled as a control in a pregnancy study.

The chain employs TRBV11-3 and TRBJ2-1; 10 nucleotides align to TRBD2. The CDR3 covers 17 residues. CDR1 is SGHNT and CDR2 is YENEEA in the germline V gene. The V and J ends lost 5 bases and 0 bases, in that order; junction bases with no gene match: 7. CDR3 nucleotide sequence: TGTGCCAGCAGCCCCGCTAGCGGGGGCTCCTCCTACAATGAGCAGTTCTTC. It yields the protein CASSPASGGSSYNEQFF.

The gene calls are TRBV2 and TRBJ2-5, with D possibly matching TRBD1 (5 bases). V dropped 3 bases and J dropped 5 bases, with 13 bases sitting between them. The germline V gene has CDR1 SNHLY and CDR2 FYNNEI. The CDR3 spans 14 residues. CDR3 in amino acids: CASSELQGGETQYF. DNA of the CDR3: TGTGCCAGCAGTGAGCTTCAGGGTGGGGAGACCCAGTACTTC.

J is TRBJ2-3 and V is TRBV19; 12 bases match TRBD2. The ends lost 10 bases at V and 5 bases at J; junction bases unmatched: 7. There are 14 residues in the CDR3. Per germline, CDR1 LNHDA and CDR2 SQIVND (reference sequence). DNA of the CDR3: TGTGCCACGACTAGCGGGGGAATTGGAGATACGCAGTATTTT. Its protein is CATTSGGIGDTQYF.

The V gene is TRBV27, the J gene TRBJ2-6; no definite D call. Trimming took off 3 bases at V and 0 bases at J, with 12 bases between the two ends. The CDR3 has 17 residues. Looked up from germline, CDR1 is MNHEY and CDR2 is SMNVEV (reference sequence). Written as DNA, the CDR3 is TGTGCCAGCAGTTTTTTTTCAGGCATCTCTGGGGCCAACGTCCTGACTTTC. It translates to CASSFFSGISGANVLTF.

The V call is TRBV5-5, the J call TRBJ2-7; TRBD1 matches 9 bases. In germline, CDR1 is SGHKS, CDR2 YYEKEE (reference sequence). The CDR3 is made up of 15 amino acids. The J segment lost 2 bases and the V segment lost 3 bases, leaving 6 bases of the junction unmatched. The CDR3 nucleotides read TGTGCCAGCAGCTACGACCGGGACAGGGCCTACGAGCAGTACTTC. Its protein is CASSYDRDRAYEQYF.

The chain carries TRBV7-6 and TRBJ1-2; 9 bases line up with TRBD1. With V trimmed by 3 bases and J by 6 bases, 2 bases remained unmatched. Germline V lookup: CDR1 SGHVS, CDR2 FNYEAQ. There are 13 residues in the CDR3. Here the CDR3 reads CASSLTGGDGYTF. For the CDR3, the DNA is TGTGCCAGCAGCTTGACAGGGGGAGATGGCTACACCTTC. The variable domain in full, with the rest retrieved from reference TRBV7-6 and TRBJ1-2, is GAGVSQSPRYKVTKRGQDVALRCDPISGHVSLYWYRQALGQGPEFLTYFNYEAQQDKSGLPNDRFSAERPEGSISTLTIQRTEQRDSAMYRCASSLTGGDGYTFGSGTRLTVV.

The genes are TRBV18 and TRBJ1-2; D may be TRBD1 (5 bases). Trimming took 0 bases from V and 4 from J, leaving 15 bases between them. The CDR3 is 16 amino acids. CDR1 is KGHSH and CDR2 is LQKENI in the germline V gene. In nucleotides, the CDR3 is TGTGCCAGCTCACCACCGGTGGGCAGGGACTTCTATGGCTACACCTTC. Translation gives CASSPPVGRDFYGYTF.

The J gene is TRBJ2-5, the V gene TRBV5-1; 11 nucleotides match TRBD2. There are 16 residues in the CDR3. Germline CDR1 reads SGHRS; CDR2 reads YFSETQ. V was pared by 4 bases and J by 3 bases, with 8 bases of the junction left unmatched. Written as DNA, the CDR3 is TGCGCCAGCAGCGTACAACTAGCGGGGGTTAAAGAGACCCAGTACTTC. Its translation: CASSVQLAGVKETQYF.

V and J are TRBV7-2 and TRBJ2-2, with TRBD2 matching over 13 bases. Germline assignment: CDR1 SGHTA and CDR2 FQGNSA. Losses at the gene ends were 5 bases for V and 4 bases for J; bases not matched to a gene: 10. This CDR3 region has 18 residues. CDR3 sequence (DNA): TGTGCCAGCAGCAAGGGACTAGCGGGGACGCGAAGCACCGGGGAGCTGTTTTTT. Translated: CASSKGLAGTRSTGELFF.

V gene TRBV10-3 combines with J gene TRBJ2-2; D remains unclear. Germline V CDR1 and CDR2: ENHRY, SYGVKD. The CDR3 totals 15 residues. Trimming removed 2 bases at V and 4 bases at J, with 11 bases between. The CDR3 is CAISEVGAGTGELFF. CDR3 in DNA: TGTGCCATCAGTGAGGTGGGCGCCGGCACCGGGGAGCTGTTTTTT.

This clone was counted once. V gene TRBV5-1 combines with J gene TRBJ2-1; D remains ambiguous. Germline V gene data show CDR1 as SGHRS and CDR2 as YFSETQ. This CDR3 has 14 residues. Trimming shortened V by 6 bases and J by 5 bases, and 15 bases separated the two germline ends. As DNA, the CDR3 is TGCGCCAGCATACGCGACGATAGCAACAATGAGCAGTTCTTC. Its protein is CASIRDDSNNEQFF.

The chain combines TRBV10-3 with TRBJ1-1; no clear D. From germline, CDR1 is ENHRY and CDR2 SYGVKD. V lost 3 bases to trimming and J lost 2 bases, with 13 bases between them. The CDR3 totals 15 residues. The CDR3 loop reads CAISDPHGRNTEAFF. The DNA for the CDR3 is TGTGCCATCAGTGACCCCCACGGTCGTAACACTGAAGCTTTCTTT.

The chain uses TRBV7-3 and TRBJ2-3; no clear D gene. The CDR3 length is 15 residues. V dropped 4 bases and J dropped 0 bases, with 11 bases sitting between them. Germline-derived CDR1 and CDR2 are SGHTA and FQGTGA. The CDR3 DNA is TGTGCCAGCAGCTCAGAACCCCAGAGCACAGATACGCAGTATTTT. It specifies CASSSEPQSTDTQYF.

The rearrangement links TRBV5-4 to TRBJ2-6, with 7 nucleotides matching TRBD1. Looked up from germline, CDR1 is SGHNT and CDR2 is YYREEE (reference sequence). Trimming cost V 5 bases and J 0 bases; bases outside gene matches: 2. CDR3 length: 15 residues. This CDR3 is CASSRQGSGANVLTF. CDR3 bases: TGTGCCAGCAGTAGACAGGGCTCTGGGGCCAACGTCCTGACTTTC.

The chain recombines TRBV10-3 with TRBJ2-7, with 10 bases aligning to TRBD2. Per germline, CDR1 ENHRY and CDR2 SYGVKD. Trimming at V came to 0 bases and at J to 12 bases, leaving 5 bases not matched to a gene. CDR3 length: 13 amino acids. CDR3 region: CAISESGAGGLYF. DNA of the CDR3: TGTGCCATCAGTGAGTCGGGAGCGGGGGGGTTGTACTTC.

The chain has TRBV27 and TRBJ1-5; maybe TRBD1 (6 bases). This CDR3 is built from 13 residues. Deletions cut 4 bases from V and 5 bases from J, with 9 bases between. Germline V gene sequence: CDR1 MNHEY, CDR2 SMNVEV (reference sequence). CDR3 loop: CASSSRGYQPQHF. CDR3 in DNA: TGTGCCAGCAGTTCCAGGGGCTATCAGCCCCAGCATTTT.

V gene TRBV19 combines with J gene TRBJ1-2; D uncertain. The CDR3 is 14 amino acids. Trimming pared 6 bases from V and 1 base from J, leaving 12 bases between. CDR1 LNHDA and CDR2 SQIVND come from the germline V gene (reference sequence). CDR3 protein: CASRGGGYNYGYTF. In nucleotides, the CDR3 is TGTGCCAGTAGAGGTGGAGGTTATAACTATGGCTACACCTTC.

The genes are TRBV7-9 and TRBJ1-4; the match to TRBD1 covers 7 bases. From germline, CDR1 is SEHNR and CDR2 FQNEAQ (reference sequence). V dropped 5 bases and J dropped 7; count of bases not matched to a gene: 4. There are 13 residues in the CDR3. In DNA, the CDR3 is TGTGCCAGCAGCCGGGGGACAGCTGAAAAACTGTTTTTT. Amino acid sequence: CASSRGTAEKLFF.

The V gene is TRBV5-1, the J gene TRBJ1-1; 8 nucleotides agree with TRBD1. Germline loops: CDR1 SGHRS, CDR2 YFSETQ. J lost 8 bases, V lost 4 bases, and 10 bases had no gene match. The CDR3 has 14 amino acids. The CDR3 DNA is TGCGCCAGCAGCCCACAGGGGGTGGGTCGGGAAGCTTTCTTT. This translates into CASSPQGVGREAFF.

The chain carries TRBV9 and TRBJ2-3; TRBD2 matches at 7 bases. The CDR3 covers 14 residues. J was trimmed by 4 bases and V by 0 bases; bases with no gene match: 2. The germline gives CDR1 SGDLS, CDR2 YYNGEE. The CDR3 coding sequence is TGTGCCAGCAGCGTAGGGGGAGGGGCAGATACGCAGTATTTT. Its translation: CASSVGGGADTQYF.

The genes are TRBV4-2 and TRBJ2-7; TRBD2 is a possible D gene (6 bases). V was pared by 0 bases and J by 0 bases, with 12 bases between. This CDR3 contains 16 residues. CDR1 is LGHNA and CDR2 is YNFKEQ in the germline V gene. In DNA, the CDR3 is TGTGCCAGCAGCCAAGAGGGCGGGGATGGCTCCTACGAGCAGTACTTC. It codes for CASSQEGGDGSYEQYF.

This clone was found once. The chain couples TRBV25-1 to TRBJ1-4; 8 bases are shared with TRBD1. Germline V gives CDR1 MGHDK, CDR2 SYGVNS. The CDR3 sequence is 18 residues long. V lost 2 bases, J lost 8 bases, and 16 bases stayed unmatched. The DNA for the CDR3 is TGTGCCAGCAGTGAACTCTTGGGGACAGGTATCCATCCCGAAAAACTGTTTTTT. This translates into CASSELLGTGIHPEKLFF.

The chain couples TRBV5-4 to TRBJ2-3; 7 nucleotides align to TRBD1. From germline, CDR1 is SGHNT and CDR2 YYREEE (reference sequence). The V segment lost 4 bases and the J segment 1 base; nucleotides outside the gene matches: 6. The CDR3 is made up of 15 amino acids. The CDR3 nucleotides are TGTGCCAGCAGCAAATCCGGGACAGGCACAGATACGCAGTATTTT. Protein: CASSKSGTGTDTQYF.